This T cell receptor (beta chain) derives from a study of blood T cell repertoires in COVID-19. Study at large: COVID-19 samples, acute and convalescent, were from the United States, Italy and Spain. PBMCs, B-cell-depleted T cells, or T cells provided the cDNA or gDNA that made up the material.

As processed by the authors: Estimates of nucleated cell counts were drawn from the amplification of reference gene primers. Sequencing used immunoSEQ multiplex PCR; TCRdb keeps in-frame clones, though not all of them. V, J and clone size are taken as reported in that table, and D and trimming were inferred from the DNA itself. The sample consists of approximately 390,000 clones, around 87% of them appearing once. Seattle patient enrollment occurred during active infection, with longitudinal follow-up thereafter. Sequencing was carried out using peripheral blood. This TCR was sampled from a woman between 55 and 75 years old with COVID-19, enrolled during active disease.

The CDR3 bases are TGTGCCACCAGTAGGGGTTCGGAACAGCCCCAGCATTTT. Residues: CATSRGSEQPQHF. The V gene is TRBV24-1, the J gene TRBJ1-5; D is perhaps TRBD1 (5 bases). Deletions cut 6 bases from V and 7 bases from J, with 12 bases between. Germline V gene lookup returns CDR1 KGHDR and CDR2 SFDVKD. The CDR3 contains 13 residues.